The rows below give T cell receptor beta chains drawn from one sample of a study of T cell changes during pregnancy in multiple sclerosis. Libraries were prepared by immunoSEQ multiplex PCR; TCRdb keeps only in-frame clonotypes and omits some of them. The sample lists over 45,000 clones, 75% to 90% occurring once. The specimen was CD4+ T cells from peripheral blood mononuclear cells, collected in the first trimester of pregnancy. The receptors come from a female donor with multiple sclerosis, enrolled in a pregnancy study. Each CDR3 is given with its conserved first and last residue.

J gene,V gene,CDR3 protein
TRBJ2-7,TRBV7-8,CASSSGTLNYEQYF
TRBJ1-6,TRBV5-4,CASSLRQGNSPLHF
TRBJ1-2,TRBV6-1,CASSEAGTYGYTF
TRBJ2-1,TRBV9,CASSVGLAGSSYNEQFF
TRBJ1-2,TRBV5-1,CASSLEPQGANYGYTF
TRBJ1-1,TRBV18,CASSPMSGGRNTEAFF
TRBJ2-1,TRBV7-2,CASSPAAGSNEQFF
TRBJ2-7,TRBV7-2,CASSPKGGGDEQYF
TRBJ1-3,TRBV6-5,CASKRQGGNTIYF
TRBJ2-5,TRBV19,CASKPGTGQETQYF
TRBJ1-6,TRBV18,CASSSQGIDSPLHF
TRBJ2-1,TRBV7-2,CASSLALGQYNEQFF